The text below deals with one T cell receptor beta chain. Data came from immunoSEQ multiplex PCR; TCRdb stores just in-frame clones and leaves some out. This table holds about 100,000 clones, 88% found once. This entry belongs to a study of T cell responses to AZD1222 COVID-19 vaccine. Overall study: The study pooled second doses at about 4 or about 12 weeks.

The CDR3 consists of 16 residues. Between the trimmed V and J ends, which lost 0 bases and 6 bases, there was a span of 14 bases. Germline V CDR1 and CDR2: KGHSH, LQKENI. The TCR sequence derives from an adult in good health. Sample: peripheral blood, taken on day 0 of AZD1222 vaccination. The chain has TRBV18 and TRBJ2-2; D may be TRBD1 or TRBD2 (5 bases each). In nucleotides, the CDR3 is TGTGCCAGCTCACCACCGTACGGGACCCTGGCCGGGGAGCTGTTTTTT. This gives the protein CASSPPYGTLAGELFF. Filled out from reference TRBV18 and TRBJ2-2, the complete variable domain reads NAGVMQNPRHLVRRRGQEARLRCSPMKGHSHVYWYRQLPEEGLKFMVYLQKENIIDESGMPKERFSAEFPKEGPSILRIQQVVRGDSAAYFCASSPPYGTLAGELFFGEGSRLTVL.